This T cell receptor (beta chain) was sequenced in a study of spatial heterogeneity in lung cancer. Study-level findings and limits: More often at tumor resection than at routine follow-up, ubiquitous expanded tumor TCRs were detected in the blood.

Details on this clonotype: What it binds is unknown.

Time point given: sample taken at primary tumor resection. The donor population consisted of over 55 patients with untreated, early-stage non-small cell lung cancer. Whole RNA obtained from tumor, nontumor lung or frozen PBMC underwent sequencing without sorting. The CDR3 totals 16 residues. Germline values: CDR1 SGHVS, CDR2 FQNEAQ. Trimming removed 0 bases from V and 3 bases from J, with 15 bases in between. Via MiXCR, TCRdb re-called the 5' RACE reads, giving one row per CDR3 protein. Of under 50,000 distinct CDR3 sequences listed, about 5.2% are singletons. The sequence came from a female donor with early-stage non-small cell lung cancer. The sequenced sample was PBMCs, obtained at surgery. This chain links TRBV7-8 with TRBJ2-7; D tentatively fits TRBD1 or TRBD2 (5 bases each). This chain's CDR3 is CASSLAKRGSHYEQYF. The CDR3 nucleotides are TGTGCCAGCAGCTTAGCGAAGAGGGGCTCCCACTACGAGCAGTACTTC.